A single sample gave rise to the 14 T cell receptor beta chains below, sequenced in a study of human T cells and chemical hapten exposure. TCRdb re-called the RACE reads through MiXCR, storing one row per CDR3 protein. The sample shows some 36,000 distinct CDR3 sequences, 7.6% of them seen only once. Time point reported: pre-sensitization, week 0. Treatment noted: therapeutic diphenylcyclopropenone sensitization with weekly scalp DPC. Sequencing was performed on whole blood, taken in connection with sensitization to the hapten diphenylcyclopropenone (DPC). The receptors stem from a woman in her forties or fifties with alopecia areata. Some clones in this sample may be carry-over from other donors' samples.

A few counts support this clonotype. This chain links TRBV3-1 with TRBJ1-2; D remains unclear. The CDR3 covers 13 residues. Germline lookup yields CDR1 LGHDT and CDR2 YNNKEL (reference sequence). V lost 0 bases and J 8 bases, leaving 10 bases between the germline ends. The CDR3 is CASSQDPFRGYTF. The CDR3 DNA sequence: TGTGCCAGCAGCCAAGATCCCTTCCGGGGCTACACCTTC.

This clonotype was counted at least ten times. The chain combines TRBV6-5 with TRBJ2-4, with a tentative D call TRBD1 (8 bases). The CDR3 is 14 amino acids. CDR1 is MNHEY and CDR2 is SVGAGI in the germline V gene. With 0 bases removed from V and 9 bases from J, the gap between germline ends came to 12 bases. The CDR3 loop is CASSYSYRGGIQYF. CDR3 sequence (DNA): TGTGCCAGCAGTTACTCGTACAGGGGGGGCATTCAGTACTTC.

The chain carries TRBV6-6 and TRBJ2-7, with unresolved D. CDR3 length: 11 amino acids. The germline V and J ends were trimmed by 6 bases and 6 bases, with 9 bases remaining between them. From germline, CDR1 is MNHNY and CDR2 SVGAGI (reference sequence). The CDR3 loop is CASSPASEQYF. As DNA, the CDR3 is TGTGCCAGCAGCCCCGCTAGCGAGCAGTACTTC.

This clonotype came up many times. The genes are TRBV6-1 and TRBJ2-2, with D possibly matching TRBD1 (5 bases). Germline lookup yields CDR1 MNHNS and CDR2 SASEGT. The length of the CDR3 is 14 residues. The V end was cut by 7 bases, the J end by 3 bases, with 12 bases between. CDR3 residues: CASNRQTHTGELFF. DNA for the CDR3: TGTGCCAGCAACCGACAGACACACACCGGGGAGCTGTTTTTT.

This clonotype was seen more than once but under ten times. V usage is TRBV20-1 and J usage is TRBJ2-7, with D perhaps matching TRBD2 (6 bases). V lost 4 bases and J lost 0, with 10 bases in between. Germline CDR1 is DFQATT and CDR2 is SNEGSKA (reference sequence). The CDR3 loop spans 13 amino acids. The CDR3 coding sequence is TGCAGTGCTACTCGGGAGAGCTCCTACGAGCAGTACTTC. This encodes CSATRESSYEQYF.

In DNA, the CDR3 is TGTGCCAGCAGCTTAGCCCAAGGGTCTGGGGCCAACGTCCTGACTTTC. This sequence encodes CASSLAQGSGANVLTF. V and J are TRBV7-9 and TRBJ2-6; the D is unclear. This CDR3 has 16 amino acids. The ends were cut back, 0 bases at V and 1 base at J, with 7 bases in the middle. Looked up from germline, CDR1 is SEHNR and CDR2 is FQNEAQ (reference sequence).

In its sample, this clonotype was seen a few times. The chain uses TRBV10-3 and TRBJ1-2; D uncertain. Trimming took 3 bases from V and 5 from J, leaving 10 bases between them. Per the germline V gene, CDR1 is ENHRY and CDR2 is SYGVKD. The CDR3 length is 13 residues. The CDR3 DNA is TGTGCCATCAGTGATTTAATACAGTATGGCTACACCTTC. Amino acids: CAISDLIQYGYTF.

This clonotype was recorded a few times. This chain joins TRBV7-9 and TRBJ2-1; D is ambiguous. The CDR3 is 14 residues long. From germline, CDR1 is SEHNR and CDR2 FQNEAQ (reference sequence). V was pared by 1 base and J by 6 bases, with 10 bases between. The CDR3 DNA is TGTGCCAGCAGCTTAGGACGGCTGGGCAATGAGCAGTTCTTC. It specifies CASSLGRLGNEQFF.

This clonotype was seen repeatedly, ten times or more. The CDR3 reads CASSSGTANHNEQFF. The CDR3 DNA follows: TGTGCCAGCAGCTCCGGGACGGCAAACCACAATGAGCAGTTCTTC. The V gene is TRBV27, the J gene TRBJ2-1, with D perhaps given as TRBD1 or TRBD2 (5 bases each). Trimming pared 6 bases from V and 5 bases from J, leaving 17 bases between. Germline V gives CDR1 MNHEY, CDR2 SMNVEV (reference sequence). CDR3 length: 15 residues.

This clonotype was observed a handful of times. This chain connects TRBV9 to TRBJ2-2; 9 bases line up with TRBD2. Unmatched junction bases numbered 5, after V lost 0 bases and J lost 5 bases. The germline gives CDR1 SGDLS, CDR2 YYNGEE. The CDR3 sequence is 16 residues long. CDR3: CASSVVREGRTGELFF. The CDR3 DNA sequence: TGTGCCAGCAGCGTAGTGCGGGAGGGCCGGACCGGGGAGCTGTTTTTT.

In this sample, this clonotype turned up many times. V gene TRBV3-1 combines with J gene TRBJ2-1; a possible D gene is TRBD2 (5 bases). This CDR3 contains 16 residues. Trimming took off 3 bases at V and 0 bases at J, with 12 bases between the two ends. Germline V gene sequence: CDR1 LGHDT, CDR2 YNNKEL (reference sequence). CDR3: CASSQVAGSSYNEQFF. CDR3 coding DNA: TGTGCCAGCAGCCAGGTGGCGGGCAGCTCCTACAATGAGCAGTTCTTC.

The gene calls are TRBV18 and TRBJ2-5; D call uncertain. V was clipped by 3 bases and J by 1 base, with 9 bases between them. The germline V gene encodes CDR1 KGHSH and CDR2 LQKENI. The CDR3 length is 14 residues. Here the CDR3 DNA reads TGTGCCAGCTCACCCCGGACCCTCCAAGAGACCCAGTACTTC. Amino acid sequence: CASSPRTLQETQYF. Drawing the rest from reference TRBV18 and TRBJ2-5, the complete variable domain is NAGVMQNPRHLVRRRGQEARLRCSPMKGHSHVYWYRQLPEEGLKFMVYLQKENIIDESGMPKERFSAEFPKEGPSILRIQQVVRGDSAAYFCASSPRTLQETQYFGPGTRLLVL.

This clonotype appeared many times. V gene TRBV4-1 combines with J gene TRBJ2-2; D is perhaps TRBD1 (5 bases). Between the trimmed V and J ends, which lost 0 bases and 4 bases, there was a span of 12 bases. Germline V lookup: CDR1 MGHRA, CDR2 YSYEKL. CDR3 size: 16 residues. The CDR3, as DNA: TGCGCCAGCAGCCAAGATATAACAGGCGGCACCGGGGAGCTGTTTTTT. Amino acid sequence: CASSQDITGGTGELFF.

This clonotype was picked up a small number of times. The chain employs TRBV20-1 and TRBJ2-1; D call uncertain. Germline loops: CDR1 DFQATT, CDR2 SNEGSKA (reference sequence). CDR3 length equals 17 residues. V was shortened by 0 bases and J by 0 bases, with 15 bases between the two germline ends. For the CDR3, the DNA is TGCAGTGCTAGAGATTTTGCGACAATATCCTCCTACAATGAGCAGTTCTTC. It translates to CSARDFATISSYNEQFF.